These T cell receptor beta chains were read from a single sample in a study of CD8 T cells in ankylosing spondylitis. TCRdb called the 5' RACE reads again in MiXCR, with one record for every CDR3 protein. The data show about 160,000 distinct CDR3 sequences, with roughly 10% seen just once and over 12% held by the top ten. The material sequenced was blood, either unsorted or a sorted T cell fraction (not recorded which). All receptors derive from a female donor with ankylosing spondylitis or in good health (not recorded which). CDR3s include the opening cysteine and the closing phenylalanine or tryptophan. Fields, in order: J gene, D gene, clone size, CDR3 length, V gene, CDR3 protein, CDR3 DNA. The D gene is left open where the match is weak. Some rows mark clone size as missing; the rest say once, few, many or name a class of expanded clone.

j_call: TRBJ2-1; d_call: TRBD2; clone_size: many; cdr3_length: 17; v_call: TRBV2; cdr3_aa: CASSLSRGGSSYNEQFF; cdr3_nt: TGTGCCAGCAGTCTATCCCGGGGCGGGAGCTCCTACAATGAGCAGTTCTTC
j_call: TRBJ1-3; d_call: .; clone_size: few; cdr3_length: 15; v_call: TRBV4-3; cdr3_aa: CASSQVEGDGNTIYF; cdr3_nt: TGCGCCAGCAGCCAAGTTGAGGGGGACGGAAACACCATATATTTT
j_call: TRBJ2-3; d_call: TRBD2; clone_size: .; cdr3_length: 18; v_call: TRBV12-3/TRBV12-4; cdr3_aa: CAICSGLAGGPSTDTQYF; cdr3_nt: TGTGCCATCTGTTCGGGACTAGCGGGAGGGCCTAGCACAGATACGCAGTATTTT
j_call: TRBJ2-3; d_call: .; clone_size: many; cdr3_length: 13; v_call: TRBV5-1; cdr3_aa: CASSRMGGDTQYF; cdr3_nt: TGCGCCAGCTCCCGGATGGGGGGAGATACGCAGTATTTT
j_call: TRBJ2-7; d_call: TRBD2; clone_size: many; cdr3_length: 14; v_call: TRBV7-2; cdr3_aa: CASSFSGSMYEQYF; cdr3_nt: TGTGCCAGCAGTTTTAGCGGGTCCATGTACGAGCAGTACTTC
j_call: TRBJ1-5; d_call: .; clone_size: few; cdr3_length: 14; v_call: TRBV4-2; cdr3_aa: CASSQVGDDQPQHF; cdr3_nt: TGTGCCAGCAGCCAGGTCGGGGACGATCAGCCCCAGCATTTT
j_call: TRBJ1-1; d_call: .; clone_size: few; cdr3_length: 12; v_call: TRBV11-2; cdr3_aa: CATQPGGTEAFF; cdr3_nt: TGTGCCACACAGCCAGGTGGGACTGAAGCTTTCTTT
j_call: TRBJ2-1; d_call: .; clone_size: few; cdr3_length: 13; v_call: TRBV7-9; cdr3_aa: CASRQQGGDEQFF; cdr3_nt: TGTGCCAGCAGACAACAGGGTGGCGATGAGCAGTTCTTC
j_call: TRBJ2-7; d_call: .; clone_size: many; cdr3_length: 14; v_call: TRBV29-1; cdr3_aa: CSVGGAAEGYEQYF; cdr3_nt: TGCAGCGTGGGGGGGGCGGCGGAGGGGTACGAGCAGTACTTC
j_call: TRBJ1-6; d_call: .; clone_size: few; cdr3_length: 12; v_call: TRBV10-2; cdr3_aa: CASTSGYSPLHF; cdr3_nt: TGCGCCAGCACCTCCGGGTATTCACCCCTCCACTTT
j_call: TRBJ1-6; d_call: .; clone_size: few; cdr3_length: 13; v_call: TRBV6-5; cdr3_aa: CASSYSVTGGLHF; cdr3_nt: TGTGCCAGCAGTTACTCCGTGACAGGCGGCCTCCACTTT
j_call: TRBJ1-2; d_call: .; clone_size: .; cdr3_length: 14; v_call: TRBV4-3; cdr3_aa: CASSQDGGGDGYTF; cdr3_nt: TGCGCCAGCAGCCAAGACGGGGGAGGGGATGGCTACACCTTC
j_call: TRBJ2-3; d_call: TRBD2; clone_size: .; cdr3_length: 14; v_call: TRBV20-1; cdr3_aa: CSALTSGLTGTQYF; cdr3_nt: TGCAGTGCCTTGACTAGCGGCCTCACAGGTACGCAGTATTTT
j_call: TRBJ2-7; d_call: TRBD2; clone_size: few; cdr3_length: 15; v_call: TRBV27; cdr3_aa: CASSPAGLAGYAQYF; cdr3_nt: TGTGCCAGCAGTCCAGCGGGACTAGCGGGTTACGCGCAGTACTTC
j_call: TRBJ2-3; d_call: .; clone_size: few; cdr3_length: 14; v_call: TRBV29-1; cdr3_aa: CSVPPRGNTDTQYF; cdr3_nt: TGCAGCGTTCCCCCTCGGGGGAACACAGATACGCAGTATTTT
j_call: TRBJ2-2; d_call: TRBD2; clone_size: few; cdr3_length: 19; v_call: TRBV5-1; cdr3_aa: CASSPRQGTGLAFPGELFF; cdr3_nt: TGCGCCAGCAGCCCCCGACAGGGGACGGGACTAGCGTTTCCCGGGGAGCTGTTTTTT
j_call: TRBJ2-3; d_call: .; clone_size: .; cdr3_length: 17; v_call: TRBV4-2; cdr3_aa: CASSQEVWGASTDTQYF; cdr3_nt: TGCGCCAGCAGCCAAGAGGTCTGGGGCGCTAGCACAGATACGCAGTATTTT
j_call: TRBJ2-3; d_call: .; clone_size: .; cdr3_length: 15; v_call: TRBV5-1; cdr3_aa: CASSLDGTHTDTQYF; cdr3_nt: TGCGCCAGCAGCTTAGACGGGACTCACACAGATACGCAGTATTTT
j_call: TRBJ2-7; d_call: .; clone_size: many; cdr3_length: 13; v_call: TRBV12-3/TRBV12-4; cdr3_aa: CASSSGVGIEQYF; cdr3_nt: TGTGCCAGCAGTTCGGGGGTGGGGATTGAGCAGTACTTC
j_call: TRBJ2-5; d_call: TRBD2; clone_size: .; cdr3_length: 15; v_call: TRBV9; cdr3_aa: CASSSGLAKQETQYF; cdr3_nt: TGTGCCAGCAGCTCAGGACTAGCAAAGCAAGAGACCCAGTACTTC
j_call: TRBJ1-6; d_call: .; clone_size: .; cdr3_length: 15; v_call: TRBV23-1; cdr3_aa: CASRHGTRHNSPLHF; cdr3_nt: TGCGCCAGCAGACACGGGACACGACATAATTCACCCCTCCACTTT
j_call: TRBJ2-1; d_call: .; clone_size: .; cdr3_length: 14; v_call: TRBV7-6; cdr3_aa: CASGLSGPYNEQFF; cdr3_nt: TGTGCCAGCGGATTAAGCGGGCCTTACAATGAGCAGTTCTTC
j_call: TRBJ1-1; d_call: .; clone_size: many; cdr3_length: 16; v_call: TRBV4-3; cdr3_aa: CASSPKAAEMNTEAFF; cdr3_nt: TGCGCCAGCAGCCCGAAGGCGGCAGAAATGAACACTGAAGCTTTCTTT
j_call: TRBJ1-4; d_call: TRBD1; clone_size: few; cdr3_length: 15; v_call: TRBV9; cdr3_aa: CASSVEDRANEKLFF; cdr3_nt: TGTGCCAGCAGCGTAGAAGACAGGGCTAATGAAAAACTGTTTTTT
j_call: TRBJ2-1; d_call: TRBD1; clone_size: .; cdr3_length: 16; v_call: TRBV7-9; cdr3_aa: CASSPSTGSSYNEQFF; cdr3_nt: TGTGCCAGCAGCCCCTCGACAGGGTCCTCCTACAATGAGCAGTTCTTC
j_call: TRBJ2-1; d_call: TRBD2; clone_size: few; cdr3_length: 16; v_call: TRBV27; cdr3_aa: CASSPLAGGGVNEQFF; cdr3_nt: TGTGCCAGCAGTCCCTTAGCGGGAGGGGGGGTCAATGAGCAGTTCTTC
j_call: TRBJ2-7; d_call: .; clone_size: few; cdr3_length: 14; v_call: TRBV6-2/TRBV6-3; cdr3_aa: CASSYSSRGIEQYF; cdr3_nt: TGTGCCAGCAGTTACTCTTCCAGAGGGATCGAGCAGTACTTC
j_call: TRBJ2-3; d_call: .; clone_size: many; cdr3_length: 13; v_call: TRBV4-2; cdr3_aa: CASSQDWGDTQYF; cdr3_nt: TGTGCCAGCAGCCAAGATTGGGGGGATACGCAGTATTTT
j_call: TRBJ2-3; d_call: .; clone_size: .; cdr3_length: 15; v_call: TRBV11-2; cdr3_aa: CASSYRGRTTDTQYF; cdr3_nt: TGTGCCAGCAGCTATCGAGGGAGGACCACAGATACGCAGTATTTT
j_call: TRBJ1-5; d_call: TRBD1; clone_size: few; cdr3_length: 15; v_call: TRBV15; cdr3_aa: CATSSDQGAGQPQHF; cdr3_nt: TGTGCCACCAGCAGCGACCAGGGGGCCGGTCAGCCCCAGCATTTT
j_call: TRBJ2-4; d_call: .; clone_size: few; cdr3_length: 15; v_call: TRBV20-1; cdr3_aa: CSARNLGETKNIQYF; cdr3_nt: TGCAGTGCTAGGAACTTAGGGGAAACCAAAAACATTCAGTACTTC
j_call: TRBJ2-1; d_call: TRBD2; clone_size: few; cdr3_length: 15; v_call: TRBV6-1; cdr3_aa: CAIRSGRASYNEQFF; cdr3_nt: TGTGCCATACGTAGCGGGAGGGCCTCCTACAATGAGCAGTTCTTC
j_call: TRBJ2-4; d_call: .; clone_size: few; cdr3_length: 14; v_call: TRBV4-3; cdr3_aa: CASSQDGRGNIQYF; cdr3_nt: TGCGCCAGCAGCCAAGATGGCAGGGGAAACATTCAGTACTTC
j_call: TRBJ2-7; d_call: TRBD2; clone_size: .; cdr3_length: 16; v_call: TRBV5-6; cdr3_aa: CASSLGGGLASYEQYF; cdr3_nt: TGTGCCAGCAGCTTGGGGGGAGGGTTGGCCTCCTACGAGCAGTACTTC
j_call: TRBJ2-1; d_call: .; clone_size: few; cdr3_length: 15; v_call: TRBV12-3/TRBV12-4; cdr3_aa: CASSLSIGQLNEQFF; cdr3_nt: TGTGCCAGCAGCCTGTCCATCGGGCAGCTAAATGAGCAGTTCTTC
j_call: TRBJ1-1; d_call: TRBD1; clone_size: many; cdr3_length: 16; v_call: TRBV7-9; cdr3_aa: CASSGMDRGLDTEAFF; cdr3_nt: TGTGCCAGCAGCGGGATGGACAGGGGGCTGGACACTGAAGCTTTCTTT
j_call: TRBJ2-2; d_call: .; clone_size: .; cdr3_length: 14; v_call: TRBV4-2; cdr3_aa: CASSQDGGTGELFF; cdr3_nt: TGTGCCAGCAGCCAAGATGGGGGGACCGGGGAGCTGTTTTTT
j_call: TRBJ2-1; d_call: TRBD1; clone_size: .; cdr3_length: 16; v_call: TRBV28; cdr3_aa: CASSFSSLTGNNEQFF; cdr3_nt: TGTGCCAGCAGTTTTTCTTCCTTGACAGGGAACAATGAGCAGTTCTTC
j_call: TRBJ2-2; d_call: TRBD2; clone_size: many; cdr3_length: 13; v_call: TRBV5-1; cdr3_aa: CASSSAGAGELFF; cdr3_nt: TGCGCCAGCAGCTCCGCGGGAGCCGGGGAGCTGTTTTTT
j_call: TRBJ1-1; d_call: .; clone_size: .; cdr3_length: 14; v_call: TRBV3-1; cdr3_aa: CASSQATVDTEAFF; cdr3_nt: TGTGCCAGCAGCCAGGCTACAGTCGACACTGAAGCTTTCTTT
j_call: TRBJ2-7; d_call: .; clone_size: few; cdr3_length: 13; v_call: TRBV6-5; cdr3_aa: CASSSTEFYEQYF; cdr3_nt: TGTGCCAGCAGTTCTACAGAGTTTTACGAGCAGTACTTC
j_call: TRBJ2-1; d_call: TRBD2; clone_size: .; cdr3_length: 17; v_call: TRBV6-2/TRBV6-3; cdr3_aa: CASSYSKLAGNYNEQFF; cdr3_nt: TGTGCCAGCAGTTACTCGAAACTAGCGGGTAATTACAATGAGCAGTTCTTC
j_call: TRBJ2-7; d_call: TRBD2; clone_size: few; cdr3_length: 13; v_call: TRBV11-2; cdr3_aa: CASSLRLASEQYF; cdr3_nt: TGTGCCAGCAGCTTAAGACTAGCTAGCGAGCAGTACTTC
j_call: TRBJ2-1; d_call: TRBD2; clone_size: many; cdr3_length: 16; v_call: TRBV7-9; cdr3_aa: CASSYSMREVFGEQFF; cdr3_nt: TGTGCCAGCAGCTATAGCATGCGGGAGGTATTTGGAGAGCAGTTCTTC
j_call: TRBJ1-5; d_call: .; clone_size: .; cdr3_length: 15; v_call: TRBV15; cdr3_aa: CATSRDRGGGQPQHF; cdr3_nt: TGTGCCACCAGCAGAGATCGAGGGGGAGGGCAGCCCCAGCATTTT
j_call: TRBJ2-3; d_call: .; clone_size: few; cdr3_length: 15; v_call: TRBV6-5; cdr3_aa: CASSYSSMGTDTQYF; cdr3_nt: TGTGCCAGCAGTTACTCCTCCATGGGGACAGATACGCAGTATTTT
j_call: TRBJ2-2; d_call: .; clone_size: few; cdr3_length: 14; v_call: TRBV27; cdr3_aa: CASRAGLTAGELFF; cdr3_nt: TGTGCCAGCAGGGCAGGGTTGACGGCCGGGGAGCTGTTTTTT
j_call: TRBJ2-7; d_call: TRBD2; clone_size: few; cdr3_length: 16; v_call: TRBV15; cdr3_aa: CATSRSGTSGTYEQYF; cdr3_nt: TGTGCCACCAGCAGGTCCGGGACTAGCGGAACCTACGAGCAGTACTTC
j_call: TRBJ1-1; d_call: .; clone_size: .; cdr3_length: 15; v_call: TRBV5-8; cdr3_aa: CASSLVGSMNTEAFF; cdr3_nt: TGTGCCAGCAGCTTGGTGGGAAGCATGAACACTGAAGCTTTCTTT
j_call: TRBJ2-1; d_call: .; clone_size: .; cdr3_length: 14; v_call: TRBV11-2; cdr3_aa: CASSAVVSQNEQFF; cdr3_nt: TGTGCCAGCAGCGCGGTAGTTTCTCAGAATGAGCAGTTCTTC
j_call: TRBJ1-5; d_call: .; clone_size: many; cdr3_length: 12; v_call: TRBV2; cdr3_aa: CASGGSNQPQHF; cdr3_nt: TGTGCCAGCGGTGGCAGCAATCAGCCCCAGCATTTT
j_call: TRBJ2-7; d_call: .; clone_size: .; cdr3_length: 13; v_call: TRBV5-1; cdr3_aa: CASTRPGNYEQYF; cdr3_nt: TGCGCCAGCACCAGACCGGGAAATTACGAGCAGTACTTC
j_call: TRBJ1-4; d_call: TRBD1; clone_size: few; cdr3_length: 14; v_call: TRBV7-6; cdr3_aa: CASRSDRGNEKLFF; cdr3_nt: TGTGCCAGCAGATCGGACAGGGGAAATGAAAAACTGTTTTTT
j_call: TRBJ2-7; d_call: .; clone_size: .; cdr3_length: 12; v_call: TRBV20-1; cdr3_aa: CSAREVFYEQYF; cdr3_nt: TGCAGTGCTAGAGAGGTATTCTACGAGCAGTACTTC
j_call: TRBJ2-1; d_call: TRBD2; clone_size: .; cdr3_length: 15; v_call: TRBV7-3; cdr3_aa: CASSPLAGIYNEQFF; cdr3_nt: TGTGCCAGCAGCCCCCTAGCGGGGATCTACAATGAGCAGTTCTTC
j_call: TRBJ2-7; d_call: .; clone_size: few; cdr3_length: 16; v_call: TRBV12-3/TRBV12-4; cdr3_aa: CASSLAPKGPTYEQYF; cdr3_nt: TGTGCCAGCAGTTTGGCTCCAAAGGGACCGACCTACGAGCAGTACTTC
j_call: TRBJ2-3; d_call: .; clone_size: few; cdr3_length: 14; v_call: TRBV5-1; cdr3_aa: CASRVERNTDTQYF; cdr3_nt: TGCGCCAGCAGGGTCGAACGGAACACAGATACGCAGTATTTT
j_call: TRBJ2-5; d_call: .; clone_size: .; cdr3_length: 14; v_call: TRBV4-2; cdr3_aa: CASSQADSQETQYF; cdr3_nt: TGTGCCAGCAGCCAAGCCGACAGTCAAGAGACCCAGTACTTC
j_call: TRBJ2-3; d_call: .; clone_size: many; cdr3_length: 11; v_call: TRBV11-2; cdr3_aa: CASSYTDTQYF; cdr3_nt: TGTGCCAGCAGCTACACAGATACGCAGTATTTT